A single sample gave rise to the 12 T cell receptor beta chains below, sequenced in a study of T cell clonotyping in hematopoietic cell transplantation. The data were produced by immunoSEQ multiplex PCR, yet TCRdb's version contains in-frame clones alone and is incomplete. The sample contains 29,000 or so clones, roughly 80% of which appear only once. Time point: recipient sample about 28 days before transplant, after cytoreduction. This material consisted of peripheral blood mononuclear cells, taken before stem cell transplant. The receptors originated from a woman in her 30s with chronic myeloid leukemia. Some clones in this sample may be carry-over from other donors' samples.

The V gene is TRBV20-1, the J gene TRBJ1-2; D gene unclear. The CDR3 covers 11 residues. CDR1 DFQATT and CDR2 SNEGSKA come from the germline V gene (reference sequence). V was trimmed by 3 bases and J by 3 bases, leaving 5 bases between them. Here the CDR3 DNA reads TGCAGTGCTAGGGATCACTATGGCTACACCTTC. Translation: CSARDHYGYTF.

V is TRBV30 and J is TRBJ2-7; D is possibly TRBD2 (5 bases). Germline values: CDR1 GTSNPN, CDR2 SVGIG (reference sequence). V was clipped by 8 bases and J by 3 bases, with 17 bases between them. The CDR3 runs to 13 residues. As DNA, the CDR3 is TGTGCCGTAACGGTGTTCGGGGACTACGAGCAGTACTTC. It translates to CAVTVFGDYEQYF.

The rearrangement links TRBV30 to TRBJ1-3; D ambiguous. Germline V CDR1 and CDR2: GTSNPN, SVGIG (reference sequence). This CDR3 contains 14 residues. V was trimmed by 5 bases and J by 5 bases, leaving 16 bases between them. The CDR3 DNA follows: TGTGCCTGGCAACGAGAGGAGGTCCGAAACACCATATATTTT. This encodes CAWQREEVRNTIYF. Together with reference TRBV30 and TRBJ1-3, the CDR3 gives the full variable domain: SQTIHQWPATLVQPVGSPLSLECTVEGTSNPNLYWYRQAAGRGLQLLFYSVGIGQISSEVPQNLSASRPQDRQFILSSKKLLLSDSGFYLCAWQREEVRNTIYFGEGSWLTVV.

This clone was seen more than once but under ten times. The gene calls are TRBV15 and TRBJ1-4; 7 bases are shared with TRBD1. CDR1 is LNHNV, CDR2 YYDKDF, per germline (reference sequence). V lost 0 bases and J lost 8; bases outside the gene matches: 6. The CDR3 has 15 amino acids. Written as DNA, the CDR3 is TGTGCCACCAGCAGAGAACGGACAGGAGGGGAAAAACTGTTTTTT. Its protein is CATSRERTGGEKLFF. Full variable domain (outside the CDR3, taken from reference TRBV15 and TRBJ1-4): DAMVIQNPRYQVTQFGKPVTLSCSQTLNHNVMYWYQQKSSQAPKLLFHYYDKDFNNEADTPDNFQSRRPNTSFCFLDIRSPGLGDTAMYLCATSRERTGGEKLFFGSGTQLSVL.

This clone was detected once. The V call is TRBV20-1, the J call TRBJ2-5; D uncertain. The CDR3 has 11 residues. Germline CDR1 is DFQATT and CDR2 is SNEGSKA (reference sequence). V lost 0 bases and J lost 8, with 7 bases in between. CDR3: CSARDLRTQYF. The CDR3 nucleotides read TGCAGTGCTAGAGATTTGAGAACCCAGTACTTC.

In regard to this clone: The CDR3 end shows no conserved phenylalanine or tryptophan, and so a read error is likely. It is unclear where the CDR3 begins or ends on the DNA, so no DNA is shown, and the CDR3 is as TCRdb lists it. CDR3 residues: CASSQTPDRGAV. The chain couples TRBV4-3 to TRBJ2-4. The CDR3 has 12 amino acids, counting both end residues. CDR1 and CDR2 from the germline V gene are LGHNA and YSLEER.

The chain couples TRBV19 to TRBJ1-5, with unresolved D. The CDR3 length is 15 residues. Germline CDR1 and CDR2: LNHDA and SQIVND (reference sequence). Trimming left V 7 bases short and J 7 bases short, with 20 bases between. The CDR3 loop reads CASNPIDNFGQPQHF. Written as DNA, the CDR3 is TGTGCCAGTAACCCCATCGACAATTTCGGCCAGCCCCAGCATTTT.

This rearrangement joins TRBV5-4 to TRBJ2-6; no clear D. Germline CDR1 reads SGHNT; CDR2 reads YYREEE (reference sequence). The CDR3 is made up of 16 amino acids. V was shortened by 2 bases and J by 4 bases, with 13 bases between the two germline ends. In nucleotides, the CDR3 is TGTGCCAGCAGCTTACTACTGATCTCCGGGGCCAACGTCCTGACTTTC. This encodes CASSLLLISGANVLTF.

The chain joins TRBV7-6 to TRBJ2-3; D unclear. Germline V CDR1 and CDR2: SGHVS, FNYEAQ. The V and J ends lost 5 bases and 6 bases respectively, with 12 bases between them. The CDR3 has 13 residues. The CDR3 DNA follows: TGTGCCAGCAGCATAACTGTGGGGGATACGCAGTATTTT. This encodes CASSITVGDTQYF.

V and J are TRBV4-2 and TRBJ1-6, with D possibly TRBD1 on 5 matching bases. The germline CDR1 and CDR2 sequences are LGHNA and YNFKEQ. With 0 bases removed from V and 5 bases from J, the gap between germline ends came to 11 bases. The CDR3 runs to 16 residues. The CDR3: CASSQDTAGDNSPLHF. CDR3 in DNA: TGTGCCAGCAGCCAAGATACCGCGGGGGATAATTCACCCCTCCACTTT.

This clone was found a few times. V usage is TRBV5-8 and J usage is TRBJ1-2, with 9 nucleotides matching TRBD1. V was pared by 4 bases and J by 5 bases, with 6 bases of the junction left unmatched. The CDR3 is 14 residues long. CDR1 and CDR2 (germline): SGHTS, YDEGEE. Here the CDR3 DNA reads TGTGCCAGCAGCCTAAAGGACAGGGGTTATGGCTACACCTTC. Amino acids: CASSLKDRGYGYTF.

Turning to this clone: One end of the junction is discordant with germline, which a read error may explain. The V gene is TRBV2, the J gene TRBJ1-5, with D tentatively TRBD1 (5 bases). The germline gives CDR1 SNHLY, CDR2 FYNNEI. There are 16 residues in the CDR3. The CDR3 reads CASSTPGRSSDQPQHF. In DNA, the CDR3 is TGTGCCAGCAGTACTCCGGGACGGAGTAGCGATCAGCCCCAGCATTTT.